This T cell receptor beta chain was found in a study of blood T cell repertoires in COVID-19. Germline-derived CDR1 and CDR2 are MDHEN and SYDVKM. The CDR3 is 15 amino acids. Unmatched junction bases numbered 9, after V lost 5 bases and J lost 5 bases. Study processing details: Amplifying reference gene primers gave estimates of nucleated cell counts. Measured with immunoSEQ multiplex PCR; TCRdb has only the in-frame clones, and not every one. V and J calls and clone size are as listed in that table; D and trimming were resolved from the DNA. In the table there are 85,000 to 90,000 clones, 85% to 90% of which are singletons.

The sample was peripheral blood. The chain couples TRBV28 to TRBJ2-1, with 7 bases that match TRBD2. The origin of this receptor is a woman of 80 years or more with active COVID-19. The chain's CDR3 is CASSLGLAENNEQFF. The DNA of the CDR3 is TGTGCCAGCAGTCTGGGGCTAGCGGAAAACAATGAGCAGTTCTTC.